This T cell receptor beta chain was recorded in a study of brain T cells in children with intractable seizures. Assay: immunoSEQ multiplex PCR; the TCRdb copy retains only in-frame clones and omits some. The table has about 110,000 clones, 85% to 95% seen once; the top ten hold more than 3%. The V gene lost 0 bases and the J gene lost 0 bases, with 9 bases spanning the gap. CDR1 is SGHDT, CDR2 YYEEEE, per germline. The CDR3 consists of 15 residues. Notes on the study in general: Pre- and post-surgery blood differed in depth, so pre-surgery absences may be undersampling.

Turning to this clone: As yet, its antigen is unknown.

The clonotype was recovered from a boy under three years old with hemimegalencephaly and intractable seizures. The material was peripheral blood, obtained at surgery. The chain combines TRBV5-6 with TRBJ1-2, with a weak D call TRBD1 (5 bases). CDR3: CASSLDRYPNYGYTF. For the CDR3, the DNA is TGTGCCAGCAGCTTGGACAGGTACCCTAACTATGGCTACACCTTC.